A selection of T cell receptor beta chains follows, all from one sample in a study of regulatory T cells in long-lasting Graves disease. TCRdb used MiXCR to reprocess the multiplex PCR reads, holding one entry per CDR3 protein. The sample carries about 460,000 distinct CDR3 sequences, roughly 22% recorded once. Specimen: peripheral blood mononuclear cells (PBMCs), collected when the disease was refractory, from a patient treated with antithyroid drugs. These receptors all come from a female donor with Graves disease. The CDR3 runs from the conserved cysteine through the conserved F or W. Each record gives: clone size, V gene, D gene, J gene, CDR3 DNA, CDR3 protein. A D gene is named only where the DNA matches it firmly. Clone size is stated in some rows and not others, as once, few, many or a class when expanded.

>many|TRBV12-3/TRBV12-4|TRBD2|TRBJ2-7
TGTGCCAGCAGAGAAACAGGGCGGGGGGCTCACTACGAGCAGTACTTC
CASRETGRGAHYEQYF
>many|TRBV12-5|.|TRBJ2-2
TGTGCTAGTGGTTTTCTTAAAGACACCGGGGACGGGGAGCTGTTTTTT
CASGFLKDTGDGELFF
>.|TRBV6-2/TRBV6-3|.|TRBJ2-7
TGTGCCAGCAGCTATCGCGGGGACACCCCCTACGAGCAGTACTTC
CASSYRGDTPYEQYF
>few|TRBV19|TRBD1|TRBJ1-3
TGTGCCACTATGAGACAGGGCGCGGGATATTTT
CATMRQGAGYF
>many|TRBV6-2/TRBV6-3|.|TRBJ1-6
TGTGCCAGCAGTTATAACGTCGAAACCAGCTCGTCCTATAATTCACCCCTCCACTTT
CASSYNVETSSSYNSPLHF
>.|TRBV18|TRBD1|TRBJ1-6
TGTGCCAGCTCAACGACAGGGGATTCACCCCTCCACTTT
CASSTTGDSPLHF
>many|TRBV7-9|.|TRBJ2-7
TGTGCCAGCAGCGCCCAAGGGGGGAGGCCCTACGAGCAGTACTTC
CASSAQGGRPYEQYF
>.|TRBV30|TRBD1|TRBJ1-2
TGTGCCTGGCAATTTCTTGGGACAGGCATTGGCTACACCTTC
CAWQFLGTGIGYTF
>few|TRBV27|.|TRBJ2-2
TGTGCCAGCAGTTTCGTGGGGGGGGGGCCCCCGAACACCGGGGAGCTGTTTTTT
CASSFVGGGPPNTGELFF
>few|TRBV2|.|TRBJ2-2
TGTGCCAGCAGCGCACTTGCGAACACCGGGGAGCTGTTTTTT
CASSALANTGELFF
>.|TRBV5-1|TRBD1|TRBJ1-2
TGCGCCAGCAGCCGCCCAGGGGGCAATGGCTACACCTTC
CASSRPGGNGYTF
>.|TRBV11-2|TRBD2|TRBJ2-1
TGTGCCAGCAGCTTAGTGCGGGGGGGCCGGGATGAGCAGTTCTTC
CASSLVRGGRDEQFF
>.|TRBV9|TRBD2|TRBJ2-5
TGTGCCAGCAGCGTAGGTTCGAGACTAGCGTACCAAGAGACCCAGTACTTC
CASSVGSRLAYQETQYF
>many|TRBV6-1|.|TRBJ2-7
TGTGCCAGCAGTGAACAGTATCAGGCGGACTACGAGCAGTACTTC
CASSEQYQADYEQYF
>many|TRBV7-8|.|TRBJ1-2
TGTGCCAGCAGCCCGCCGGGACACCCTTCCTATGGCTACACCTTC
CASSPPGHPSYGYTF
>.|TRBV18|TRBD1|TRBJ1-6
TGTGCCAGCCTCGGCCAGGGGGCCGATTCACCCCTCCACTTT
CASLGQGADSPLHF
>many|TRBV12-3/TRBV12-4|.|TRBJ1-4
TGTGCCAGCAGCCGGGCCTCGGGGGGGGAAAAACTGTTTTTT
CASSRASGGEKLFF
>few|TRBV10-3|TRBD1|TRBJ1-2
TGTGCCATCAGACCCGACAGGGACAATGGCTACACCTTC
CAIRPDRDNGYTF
>many|TRBV12-3/TRBV12-4|.|TRBJ2-5
TGTGCCAGCAGTTCCCTCCCCCAGTCTCCCGAGACCCAGTACTTC
CASSSLPQSPETQYF
>many|TRBV10-1|.|TRBJ1-2
TGCGCCAGCTGGGCCTCGGTCGACTATGGCTACACCTTC
CASWASVDYGYTF
>many|TRBV10-3|TRBD1|TRBJ1-5
TGTGCCATCAGTGGGGACAGGGTCAATCAGCCCCAGCATTTT
CAISGDRVNQPQHF
>.|TRBV6-1|.|TRBJ1-4
TGTGCCAGCAGACCTAGCCAGGGGACTAATGAAAAACTGTTTTTT
CASRPSQGTNEKLFF
>.|TRBV19|TRBD2|TRBJ2-2
TGTGCCAGTAGTTCAATAGCGGGAGGGCCCGGGGAGCTGTTTTTT
CASSSIAGGPGELFF